The rows below give T cell receptor beta chains drawn from one sample of a study of graft-versus-host responses after intestinal transplantation. For these receptors, no antigen is known. Measured with immunoSEQ multiplex PCR; TCRdb has only the in-frame clones, and not every one. The sample contains roughly 99,000 clones, about 90% of which appear only once. The sample was unstimulated CD8+ T cells sorted from spleen or lymph node cells, taken before transplant. Every receptor here comes from a human donor who was the organ donor for an intestinal transplant. Both conserved end residues are part of each CDR3. D genes are given only for firm matches. Size tells how often a clone was seen (once, few, many) or the class of an expanded clone, and some rows leave it out.

j_call: TRBJ2-5
v_call: TRBV15
d_call: TRBD2
clone_size: -
cdr3_aa: CATSRDPNDIAGGGETQYF
cdr3_nt: TGTGCCACCAGCAGAGATCCTAATGACATAGCGGGGGGGGGAGAGACCCAGTACTTC

j_call: TRBJ2-7
v_call: TRBV6-5
d_call: TRBD1
clone_size: -
cdr3_aa: CASIDRGLNEQYF
cdr3_nt: TGTGCCAGCATTGACAGGGGGCTTAACGAGCAGTACTTC

j_call: TRBJ2-7
v_call: TRBV6-1
d_call: -
clone_size: few
cdr3_aa: CASSWPGLGLYEQYF
cdr3_nt: TGTGCCAGCAGCTGGCCGGGACTGGGGCTCTACGAGCAGTACTTC

j_call: TRBJ1-2
v_call: TRBV6-1
d_call: -
clone_size: -
cdr3_aa: CAAVRMGGNGYTF
cdr3_nt: TGTGCCGCCGTGAGAATGGGGGGGAATGGCTACACCTTC

j_call: TRBJ2-5
v_call: TRBV21-1
d_call: -
clone_size: -
cdr3_aa: CASSGTGGRKTQYF
cdr3_nt: TGTGCCAGCAGCGGGACAGGGGGGCGGAAGACCCAGTACTTC

j_call: TRBJ2-7
v_call: TRBV5-6
d_call: -
clone_size: -
cdr3_aa: CASSLASGDEQYF
cdr3_nt: TGTGCCAGCAGCCTAGCCTCGGGCGACGAGCAGTACTTC

j_call: TRBJ2-1
v_call: TRBV25-1
d_call: TRBD2
clone_size: -
cdr3_aa: CASSEYFFGSGTYNEQFF
cdr3_nt: TGTGCCAGCAGTGAATATTTTTTTGGGAGCGGGACGTACAATGAGCAGTTCTTC

j_call: TRBJ1-2
v_call: TRBV6-5
d_call: TRBD1
clone_size: -
cdr3_aa: CASSRGTGDGYTF
cdr3_nt: TGTGCCAGCAGCCGCGGGACAGGGGATGGCTACACCTTC

j_call: TRBJ2-5
v_call: TRBV12-5
d_call: TRBD2
clone_size: -
cdr3_aa: CASGLVSLLVGGEGETQYF
cdr3_nt: TGTGCTAGTGGTTTGGTGTCCCTTTTAGTGGGAGGGGAAGGAGAGACCCAGTACTTC

j_call: TRBJ2-7
v_call: TRBV7-9
d_call: -
clone_size: -
cdr3_aa: CASSSGGNYEQYF
cdr3_nt: TGTGCCAGCAGCTCGGGCGGGAACTACGAGCAGTACTTC

j_call: TRBJ2-7
v_call: TRBV19
d_call: -
clone_size: -
cdr3_aa: CASSMTEYYEQYF
cdr3_nt: TGTGCCAGTAGTATGACAGAGTACTACGAGCAGTACTTC

j_call: TRBJ1-1
v_call: TRBV28
d_call: TRBD1
clone_size: once
cdr3_aa: CASSPRAKGGAATEAFF
cdr3_nt: TGTGCCAGCAGTCCTCGGGCCAAAGGGGGCGCGGCCACTGAAGCTTTCTTT

j_call: TRBJ2-5
v_call: TRBV7-9
d_call: -
clone_size: -
cdr3_aa: CASSPGDSFPPETQYF
cdr3_nt: TGTGCCAGCAGCCCCGGTGACAGTTTCCCGCCAGAGACCCAGTACTTC

j_call: TRBJ1-1
v_call: TRBV11-2
d_call: -
clone_size: -
cdr3_aa: CASSSETGHLTEAFF
cdr3_nt: TGTGCCAGCAGCTCCGAAACGGGACATCTCACTGAAGCTTTCTTT

j_call: TRBJ2-7
v_call: TRBV7-3
d_call: -
clone_size: -
cdr3_aa: CASSLRNSYEQYF
cdr3_nt: TGTGCCAGCAGCTTGCGTAATTCCTACGAGCAGTACTTC

j_call: TRBJ2-1
v_call: TRBV6-5
d_call: -
clone_size: -
cdr3_aa: CASSYSSQRSYNEQFF
cdr3_nt: TGTGCCAGCAGTTACTCGAGCCAGCGATCCTACAATGAGCAGTTCTTC

j_call: TRBJ2-2
v_call: TRBV20-1
d_call: -
clone_size: -
cdr3_aa: CSASYNGELFF
cdr3_nt: TGCAGTGCTAGTTATAACGGGGAGCTGTTTTTT

j_call: TRBJ2-3
v_call: TRBV27
d_call: TRBD2
clone_size: -
cdr3_aa: CASRYTGTSRTDTQYF
cdr3_nt: TGTGCCAGCAGATACACTGGGACTAGTAGGACAGATACGCAGTATTTT

j_call: TRBJ2-5
v_call: TRBV7-9
d_call: TRBD2
clone_size: -
cdr3_aa: CASSLDSGGGPDQETQYF
cdr3_nt: TGTGCCAGCAGCTTAGATTCCGGCGGGGGGCCCGACCAAGAGACCCAGTACTTC

j_call: TRBJ1-2
v_call: TRBV10-2
d_call: -
clone_size: -
cdr3_aa: CASTGRHPNYGYTF
cdr3_nt: TGCGCCAGCACCGGCAGACACCCTAACTATGGCTACACCTTC

j_call: TRBJ2-7
v_call: TRBV13
d_call: -
clone_size: -
cdr3_aa: CASSSGTGPRYF
cdr3_nt: TGTGCCAGCAGCTCGGGAACAGGGCCAAGGTACTTC

j_call: TRBJ1-1
v_call: TRBV11-3
d_call: -
clone_size: -
cdr3_aa: CASSLGGVEAFF
cdr3_nt: TGTGCCAGCAGCTTAGGGGGGGTTGAAGCTTTCTTT

j_call: TRBJ2-1
v_call: TRBV6-6
d_call: TRBD2
clone_size: once
cdr3_aa: CASREGLGVRDEQFF
cdr3_nt: TGTGCCAGCCGAGAGGGACTAGGGGTTCGTGATGAGCAGTTCTTC

j_call: TRBJ1-3
v_call: TRBV9
d_call: TRBD1
clone_size: -
cdr3_aa: CASSVGGGATGSGNTIYF
cdr3_nt: TGTGCCAGCAGCGTAGGTGGTGGTGCGACAGGGTCTGGAAACACCATATATTTT

j_call: TRBJ1-2
v_call: TRBV4-1
d_call: -
clone_size: -
cdr3_aa: CASSEGPVYGYTF
cdr3_nt: TGCGCCAGCAGCGAAGGGCCAGTCTATGGCTACACCTTC

j_call: TRBJ2-2
v_call: TRBV7-9
d_call: TRBD1
clone_size: -
cdr3_aa: CASSFPSRQGAGELFF
cdr3_nt: TGTGCCAGCAGCTTCCCAAGTCGACAGGGCGCCGGGGAGCTGTTTTTT

j_call: TRBJ2-7
v_call: TRBV9
d_call: TRBD2
clone_size: once
cdr3_aa: CASSGGGIGSYEQYF
cdr3_nt: TGTGCCAGCAGCGGGGGGGGAATAGGGTCCTACGAGCAGTACTTC

j_call: TRBJ2-5
v_call: TRBV28
d_call: TRBD2
clone_size: once
cdr3_aa: CASSLTSGYQETQYF
cdr3_nt: TGTGCCAGCAGTTTAACTAGCGGCTACCAAGAGACCCAGTACTTC

j_call: TRBJ2-1
v_call: TRBV28
d_call: TRBD2
clone_size: -
cdr3_aa: CASSLLTSGDNEQFF
cdr3_nt: TGTGCCAGCAGTTTATTAACTAGCGGCGACAATGAGCAGTTCTTC

j_call: TRBJ2-3
v_call: TRBV5-4
d_call: TRBD2
clone_size: -
cdr3_aa: CASNRGAGGSTDTQYF
cdr3_nt: TGTGCCAGCAACCGGGGAGCGGGGGGAAGCACAGATACGCAGTATTTT

j_call: TRBJ1-2
v_call: TRBV6-5
d_call: -
clone_size: -
cdr3_aa: CASSYSSRADYGYTF
cdr3_nt: TGTGCCAGCAGTTACTCGTCCAGGGCCGACTATGGCTACACCTTC

j_call: TRBJ1-1
v_call: TRBV6-5
d_call: -
clone_size: few
cdr3_aa: CATLIETEAFF
cdr3_nt: TGTGCCACGCTCATCGAGACTGAAGCTTTCTTT

j_call: TRBJ2-1
v_call: TRBV7-9
d_call: -
clone_size: -
cdr3_aa: CASSYYGNEQFF
cdr3_nt: TGTGCCAGCAGCTACTATGGCAATGAGCAGTTCTTC

j_call: TRBJ2-1
v_call: TRBV4-1
d_call: TRBD2
clone_size: -
cdr3_aa: CASSQNPGLAANEQFF
cdr3_nt: TGCGCCAGCAGCCAAAACCCGGGACTAGCGGCCAATGAGCAGTTCTTC

j_call: TRBJ2-3
v_call: TRBV6-6
d_call: TRBD2
clone_size: -
cdr3_aa: CASSEGTTNTDTQYF
cdr3_nt: TGTGCCAGCAGTGAGGGGACTACCAACACAGATACGCAGTATTTT

j_call: TRBJ2-1
v_call: TRBV7-2
d_call: TRBD1
clone_size: -
cdr3_aa: CASSLSGQGAHEQFF
cdr3_nt: TGTGCCAGCAGCTTATCGGGACAGGGGGCGCATGAGCAGTTCTTC

j_call: TRBJ2-1
v_call: TRBV9
d_call: TRBD1
clone_size: -
cdr3_aa: CASSVARTGSAYNEQFF
cdr3_nt: TGTGCCAGCAGCGTAGCCCGGACAGGAAGCGCCTACAATGAGCAGTTCTTC

j_call: TRBJ2-5
v_call: TRBV2
d_call: TRBD2
clone_size: -
cdr3_aa: CASSRAGGERETQYF
cdr3_nt: TGTGCCAGCAGTAGAGCGGGAGGTGAGAGGGAGACCCAGTACTTC